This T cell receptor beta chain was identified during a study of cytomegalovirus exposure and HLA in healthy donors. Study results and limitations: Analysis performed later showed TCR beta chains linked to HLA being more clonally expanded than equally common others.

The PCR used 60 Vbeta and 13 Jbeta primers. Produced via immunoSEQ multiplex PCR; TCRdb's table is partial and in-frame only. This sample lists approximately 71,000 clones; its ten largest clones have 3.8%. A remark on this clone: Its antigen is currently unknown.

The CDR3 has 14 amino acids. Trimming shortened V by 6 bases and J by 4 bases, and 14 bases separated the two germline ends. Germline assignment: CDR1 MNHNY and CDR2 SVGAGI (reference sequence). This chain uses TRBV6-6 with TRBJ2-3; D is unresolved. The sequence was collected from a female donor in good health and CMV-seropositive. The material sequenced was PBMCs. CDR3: CASSIEAAADTQYF. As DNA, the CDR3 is TGTGCCAGCAGCATCGAGGCGGCGGCAGATACGCAGTATTTT.